This entry is about one T cell receptor delta chain. With a much larger clone just one base away, this may be a read error. The identical CDR3 is also encoded by other nucleotide sequences in the sample. This specimen belongs to a study of human gamma delta and Vdelta1 T cells. This CDR3 has 19 residues. Unmatched junction bases numbered 24, after V lost 4 bases and J lost 8 bases. The germline CDR1 and CDR2 sequences are TSWWSYY and QGS. TCRdb redid clone calling on the PCR reads using CATT. The sample has some 4,000 delta-chain clones, roughly a quarter seen once; the top ten hold around two thirds. The source material was naive CD27+ Vdelta1 gamma-delta T cells from blood. J is TRDJ1 and V is TRDV1; 8 bases map to TRDD2. This clonotype was obtained from a human donor in good health. CDR3 coding DNA: TGTGCTCTTGGGGCCGTCTTCCTACGGAGGGATGAGCGCCTAGACAAACTCATCTTT. Its protein product is CALGAVFLRRDERLDKLIF.